These 28 T cell receptor beta chains were all obtained from the same sample, sequenced in a study of cytomegalovirus exposure and HLA in healthy donors. 13 Jbeta primers and 60 Vbeta primers were used for the PCR. Here immunoSEQ multiplex PCR was the method, and the copy in TCRdb shows in-frame clones only, minus some. Here the sample spans about 150,000 clones, roughly 85% being singletons. The specimen sequenced was PBMCs. The receptors stem from a woman aged 18-35 years in good health and CMV-seronegative.

This sequence joins TRBV6-5 and TRBJ2-7; TRBD1 is a possible D gene (6 bases). Germline V gene lookup returns CDR1 MNHEY and CDR2 SVGAGI. Between the trimmed V and J ends, which lost 6 bases and 1 base, there was a span of 13 bases. CDR3 length equals 14 residues. CDR3 DNA: TGTGCCAGCAGGGGGGCAGGGTCTTCCTACGAGCAGTACTTC. It is translated as CASRGAGSSYEQYF.

The V call is TRBV7-8, the J call TRBJ2-5; TRBD1 matches 12 bases. The germline gives CDR1 SGHVS, CDR2 FQNEAQ. This CDR3 comprises 19 residues. Trimming removed 8 bases from V and 5 bases from J; junction bases left unmatched: 21. The CDR3 loop is CASRSYWTRGQGAGETQYF. The CDR3 DNA reads TGTGCCAGCCGCTCTTACTGGACGCGGGGACAGGGGGCCGGGGAGACCCAGTACTTC.

V gene TRBV29-1 combines with J gene TRBJ2-2; unclear D gene. Trimming took off 0 bases at V and 0 bases at J, with 8 bases between the two ends. The CDR3 sequence is 15 residues long. The germline CDR1 and CDR2 sequences are SQVTM and ANQGSEA. CDR3 sequence (DNA): TGCAGCGTTGAAGATCTAGGCGCGAACACCGGGGAGCTGTTTTTT. This sequence encodes CSVEDLGANTGELFF.

A single count supports this clone. Other DNA sequences of this sample code for an identical CDR3. The chain employs TRBV19 and TRBJ1-5; D might be TRBD1 (6 bases). V shed 5 bases and J shed 4 bases, with 9 bases lying between them. The germline V gene encodes CDR1 LNHDA and CDR2 SQIVND (reference sequence). The CDR3 is 13 amino acids. DNA for the CDR3: TGTGCCAGTAGTCCAGACAGGAATCAGCCCCAGCATTTT. This sequence encodes CASSPDRNQPQHF.

This clone turned up a few times. The rearrangement uses TRBV18 and TRBJ1-4, with 7 bases identical to TRBD1. The J segment lost 4 bases and the V segment lost 8 bases, leaving 4 bases of the junction unmatched. Germline CDR1 is KGHSH and CDR2 is LQKENI. The CDR3 length is 13 residues. The DNA of the CDR3 is TGTGCCAGCCGGGGACAGATTAATGAAAAACTGTTTTTT. It translates to CASRGQINEKLFF.

As DNA, the CDR3 is TGTGCCAGTAGGCGACAGGGGGCGAAGCCCCAGCATTTT. This codes for CASRRQGAKPQHF. The chain recombines TRBV19 with TRBJ1-5, with 10 bases lining up with TRBD1. The germline V gene has CDR1 LNHDA and CDR2 SQIVND (reference sequence). V dropped 6 bases and J dropped 8; count of bases not matched to a gene: 4. The CDR3 length is 13 residues.

The V call is TRBV13, the J call TRBJ2-5; TRBD2 matches at 9 bases. The DNA end favors TRBJ2-7, so the J call may be wrong. The germline gives CDR1 PRHDT, CDR2 FYEKMQ (reference sequence). There are 14 residues in the CDR3. In DNA form, the CDR3 reads TGTGCCAGCAGCTTAAGCGGGAGGCCCTACGAGCAGTACTTC. Protein product: CASSLSGRPYEQYF.

The J gene is TRBJ2-3, the V gene TRBV9; possible D gene TRBD2, 6 bases. V was cut by 1 base and J by 6 bases, with 15 bases left in between. The germline CDR1 and CDR2 sequences are SGDLS and YYNGEE. The CDR3 runs to 15 residues. The CDR3 here is CASSVRGGTKDTQYF. DNA of the CDR3: TGTGCCAGCAGCGTACGGGGCGGGACCAAGGATACGCAGTATTTT.

The chain joins TRBV27 to TRBJ2-3, with 11 nucleotides matching TRBD2. Unmatched junction bases numbered 7, after V lost 5 bases and J lost 0 bases. There are 17 residues in the CDR3. The germline CDR1 and CDR2 sequences are MNHEY and SMNVEV (reference sequence). The CDR3 DNA follows: TGTGCCAGCAGTCCGGGGACTAGCGGAGCTAGCACAGATACGCAGTATTTT. It translates to CASSPGTSGASTDTQYF.

This chain connects TRBV10-2 to TRBJ1-2, with D possibly being TRBD1 (6 bases). This CDR3 spans 15 amino acids. The V and J ends lost 7 bases and 2 bases respectively, with 17 bases between them. The germline V gene has CDR1 WSHSY and CDR2 SAAADI. The CDR3, as DNA: TGCGCCAGCACCGGACAGAATCTTCGGAACTATGGCTACACCTTC. The encoded protein is CASTGQNLRNYGYTF.

The V gene is TRBV9, the J gene TRBJ2-7; TRBD1 is a possible D gene (6 bases). Germline V lookup: CDR1 SGDLS, CDR2 YYNGEE. V lost 3 bases and J 2 bases, leaving 12 bases between the germline ends. The CDR3 has 14 amino acids. CDR3 in DNA: TGTGCCAGCAGCGCCGGACAGACCGCCTACGAGCAGTACTTC. It encodes CASSAGQTAYEQYF.

This sequence joins TRBV2 and TRBJ2-1; 14 bases match TRBD2. The V gene's germline CDR1 is SNHLY and CDR2 FYNNEI. J was trimmed by 5 bases and V by 4 bases; bases with no gene match: 4. The CDR3 extends over 16 amino acids. In nucleotides, the CDR3 is TGTGCCAGCAGTGGCCGACTAGCGGGAGGGAACAATGAGCAGTTCTTC. Translating it yields CASSGRLAGGNNEQFF.

The chain couples TRBV27 to TRBJ1-2; 8 bases are a match to TRBD1. There are 14 residues in the CDR3. Trimming removed 2 bases from V and 8 bases from J; junction bases left unmatched: 7. Germline V gene data show CDR1 as MNHEY and CDR2 as SMNVEV (reference sequence). CDR3 DNA: TGTGCCAGCAGTTTAACCACAGGGGGTATGGGCTACACCTTC. The encoded protein is CASSLTTGGMGYTF.

This clone was seen a handful of times. This may be a read error: a much more frequent sequence differs by one nucleotide. In the same sample, other DNA sequences code for this CDR3. This sequence joins TRBV4-1 and TRBJ2-6; D gene uncertain. Between the trimmed V and J ends, which lost 1 base and 0 bases, there was a span of 7 bases. The CDR3 loop spans 16 amino acids. Germline CDR1 and CDR2: MGHRA and YSYEKL. This CDR3 is CASSQGSGSGANVLTF. CDR3 coding DNA: TGCGCCAGCAGCCAAGGGTCCGGCTCTGGGGCCAACGTCCTGACTTTC.

This clone was recorded only once. The chain employs TRBV10-3 and TRBJ2-3, with 8 bases aligning to TRBD2. Germline assignment: CDR1 ENHRY and CDR2 SYGVKD. CDR3 length: 19 amino acids. J was trimmed by 1 base and V by 4 bases; bases with no gene match: 16. Here the CDR3 reads CAISGAGTHTSGGTDTQYF. The CDR3, as DNA: TGTGCCATCAGTGGGGCTGGGACCCATACTAGCGGTGGCACAGATACGCAGTATTTT.

V is TRBV6-6 and J is TRBJ2-5, with TRBD1 matching over 8 bases. Germline V gene sequence: CDR1 MNHNY, CDR2 SVGAGI (reference sequence). This CDR3 spans 12 amino acids. V dropped 5 bases and J dropped 4; count of bases not matched to a gene: 0. Here the CDR3 reads CASSQGAETQYF. The CDR3 DNA reads as TGTGCCAGCAGTCAGGGGGCAGAGACCCAGTACTTC.

The V call is TRBV10-3, the J call TRBJ2-5, with D tentatively TRBD2 (6 bases). The CDR3 covers 13 residues. The germline V gene has CDR1 ENHRY and CDR2 SYGVKD. The ends were cut back, 3 bases at V and 9 bases at J, with 14 bases in the middle. CDR3 amino acids: CAISEVSPGAQYF. CDR3 sequence (DNA): TGTGCCATCAGTGAAGTAAGCCCGGGGGCCCAGTACTTC.

This clone was counted a single time. The chain is built from TRBV19 and TRBJ2-4; the match to TRBD2 covers 12 bases. The germline CDR1 and CDR2 sequences are LNHDA and SQIVND (reference sequence). V shed 3 bases, J shed 1 base, and the junction held 1 base outside the gene matches. CDR3 length: 16 residues. The CDR3 sequence is CASSMLAGGAKNIQYF. The CDR3 bases are TGTGCCAGTAGTATGCTAGCGGGAGGGGCCAAAAACATTCAGTACTTC.

The chain joins TRBV18 to TRBJ1-2; perhaps TRBD1 as D (5 bases). Germline loops: CDR1 KGHSH, CDR2 LQKENI. The CDR3 totals 14 residues. V lost 1 base and J lost 4, with 10 bases in between. The CDR3, as DNA: TGTGCCAGCTCACCACAGGGGATGAGCTATGGCTACACCTTC. This codes for CASSPQGMSYGYTF.

Only one count was recorded for this clone. The chain joins TRBV7-9 to TRBJ2-3; TRBD2 matches 11 bases. Germline V CDR1 and CDR2: SEHNR, FQNEAQ (reference sequence). The CDR3 has 18 amino acids. J lost 2 bases, V lost 2 bases, and 9 bases had no gene match. In DNA form, the CDR3 reads TGTGCCAGCAGCTTAATACCCGGGACTAGCGGTTTCACAGATACGCAGTATTTT. Its translation: CASSLIPGTSGFTDTQYF.

The chain couples TRBV9 to TRBJ1-2, with D unresolved. From germline, CDR1 is SGDLS and CDR2 YYNGEE. V lost 7 bases and J 11 bases, leaving 18 bases between the germline ends. This CDR3 has 12 residues. Here the CDR3 DNA reads TGTGCCAGCGCAGGCGGGATTCGTGGGTACACCTTC. Its translation: CASAGGIRGYTF.

The V call is TRBV27, the J call TRBJ2-7; no clear D. Trimming took off 6 bases at V and 1 base at J, with 4 bases between the two ends. This CDR3 comprises 11 residues. The germline CDR1 and CDR2 sequences are MNHEY and SMNVEV (reference sequence). CDR3 sequence reads: CASRRSYEQYF. For the CDR3, the DNA is TGTGCCAGCAGGCGTTCCTACGAGCAGTACTTC.

CDR3 sequence (DNA): TGCGCCAGCAGCCTAGGCCCGGGGGCTGAAGCTTTCTTT. Encoded protein: CASSLGPGAEAFF. The rearrangement uses TRBV4-3 and TRBJ1-1, with D perhaps matching TRBD1 (5 bases). The germline CDR1 and CDR2 sequences are LGHNA and YSLEER. This CDR3 has 13 amino acids. Trimming cost V 4 bases and J 6 bases, with 12 bases left between them.

This chain uses TRBV5-4 with TRBJ2-5; 9 bases are shared with TRBD2. This CDR3 comprises 15 residues. V gave up 3 bases and J gave up 1 base; unmatched junction bases: 4. Germline V gene sequence: CDR1 SGHNT, CDR2 YYREEE (reference sequence). The chain's CDR3 is CASSSATSGQETQYF. The CDR3 DNA sequence: TGTGCCAGCAGCTCGGCGACTAGCGGCCAAGAGACCCAGTACTTC.

The rearrangement links TRBV2 to TRBJ2-1, with TRBD2 identical over 7 bases. CDR1 is SNHLY and CDR2 is FYNNEI in the germline V gene. With V trimmed by 3 bases and J by 8 bases, 4 bases remained unmatched. This CDR3 has 13 amino acids. DNA of the CDR3: TGTGCCAGCAGTGAGGTTGGGGGGGATGAGCAGTTCTTC. Protein sequence: CASSEVGGDEQFF.

V and J are TRBV9 and TRBJ1-3; D remains ambiguous. The ends were cut back, 0 bases at V and 8 bases at J, with 9 bases in the middle. The germline V gene has CDR1 SGDLS and CDR2 YYNGEE. The CDR3 is made up of 13 amino acids. The CDR3 nucleotides are TGTGCCAGCAGCGTAGGCCCCGGAGACACCATATATTTT. Residues: CASSVGPGDTIYF.

V gene TRBV4-3 combines with J gene TRBJ2-1; weak D call: TRBD1 (7 bases). CDR1 LGHNA and CDR2 YSLEER come from the germline V gene. The CDR3 sequence is 16 residues long. V was pared by 1 base and J by 6 bases, with 16 bases between. This chain's CDR3 is CASSQGDRAGSNEQFF. The CDR3 nucleotides read TGCGCCAGCAGCCAAGGAGACAGGGCGGGATCCAATGAGCAGTTCTTC.

The CDR3 DNA follows: TGTGCCAGCAGCCGTCACGGTTTATCCCTTTTCTTC. The encoded protein is CASSRHGLSLFF. The rearrangement uses TRBV11-1 and TRBJ2-1; D is undetermined. The germline CDR1 and CDR2 sequences are SGHAT and FQDESV (reference sequence). The CDR3 extends over 12 amino acids. V dropped 5 bases and J dropped 16 bases, with 18 bases sitting between them.